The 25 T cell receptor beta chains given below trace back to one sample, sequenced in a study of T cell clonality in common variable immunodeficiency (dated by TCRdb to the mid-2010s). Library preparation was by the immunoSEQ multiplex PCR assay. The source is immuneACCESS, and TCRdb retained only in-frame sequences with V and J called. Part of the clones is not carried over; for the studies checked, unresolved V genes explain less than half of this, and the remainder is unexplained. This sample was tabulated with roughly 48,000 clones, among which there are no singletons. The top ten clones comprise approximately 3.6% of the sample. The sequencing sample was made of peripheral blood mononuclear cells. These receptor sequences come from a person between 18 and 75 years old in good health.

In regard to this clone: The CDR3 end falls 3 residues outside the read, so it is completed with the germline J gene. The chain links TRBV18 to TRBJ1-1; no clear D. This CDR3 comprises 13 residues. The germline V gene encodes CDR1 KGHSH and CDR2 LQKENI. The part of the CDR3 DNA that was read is TGTGCCAGCTCACCACCCTCCACAGATACG. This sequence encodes CASSPPSTDT. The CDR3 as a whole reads CASSPPSTDTAFF.

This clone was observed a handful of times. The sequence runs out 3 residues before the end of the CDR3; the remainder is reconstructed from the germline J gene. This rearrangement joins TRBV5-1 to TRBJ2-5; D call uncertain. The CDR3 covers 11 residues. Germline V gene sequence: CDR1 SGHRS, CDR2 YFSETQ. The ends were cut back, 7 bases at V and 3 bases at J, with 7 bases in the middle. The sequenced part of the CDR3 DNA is TGCGCCAGCCGCAAGGAAGAGACC. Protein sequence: CASRKEET. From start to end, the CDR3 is CASRKEETQYF.

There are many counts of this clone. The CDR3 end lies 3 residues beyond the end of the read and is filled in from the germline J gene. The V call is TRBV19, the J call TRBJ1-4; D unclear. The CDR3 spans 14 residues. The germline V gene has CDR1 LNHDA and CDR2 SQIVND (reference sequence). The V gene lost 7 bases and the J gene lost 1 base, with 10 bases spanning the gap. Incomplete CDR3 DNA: TGTGCCAGTAACACACAGATAACTAATGAAAAA. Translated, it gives CASNTQITNEK. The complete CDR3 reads CASNTQITNEKLFF. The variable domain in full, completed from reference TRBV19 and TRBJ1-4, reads DGGITQSPKYLFRKEGQNVTLSCEQNLNHDAMYWYRQDPGQGLRLIYYSQIVNDFQKGDIAEGYSVSREKKESFPLTVTSAQKNPTAFYLCASNTQITNEKLFFGSGTQLSVL.

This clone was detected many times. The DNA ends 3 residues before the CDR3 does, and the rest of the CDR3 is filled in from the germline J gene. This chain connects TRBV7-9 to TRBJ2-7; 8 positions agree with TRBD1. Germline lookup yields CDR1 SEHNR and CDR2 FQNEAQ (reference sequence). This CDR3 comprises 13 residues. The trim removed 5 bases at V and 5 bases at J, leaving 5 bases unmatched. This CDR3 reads CASSLQGDHEQYF. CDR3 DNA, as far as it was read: TGTGCCAGCAGCCTACAGGGGGACCACGAG.

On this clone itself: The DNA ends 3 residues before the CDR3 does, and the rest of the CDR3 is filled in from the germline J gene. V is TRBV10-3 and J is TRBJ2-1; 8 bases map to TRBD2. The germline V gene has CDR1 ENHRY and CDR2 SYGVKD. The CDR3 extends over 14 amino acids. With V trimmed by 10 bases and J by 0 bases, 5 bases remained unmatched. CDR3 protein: CATASGSSYNEQFF. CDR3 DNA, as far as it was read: TGTGCCACGGCAAGCGGGAGCTCCTACAATGAG.

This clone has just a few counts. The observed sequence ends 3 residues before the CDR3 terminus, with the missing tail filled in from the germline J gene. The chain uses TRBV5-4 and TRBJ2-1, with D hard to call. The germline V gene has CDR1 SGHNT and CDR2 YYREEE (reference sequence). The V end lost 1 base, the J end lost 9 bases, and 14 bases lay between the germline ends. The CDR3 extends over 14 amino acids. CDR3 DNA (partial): TGTGCCAGCAGCTTGCCCCTAGACCGCATTGAG. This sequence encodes CASSLPLDRIE. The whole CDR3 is CASSLPLDRIEQFF.

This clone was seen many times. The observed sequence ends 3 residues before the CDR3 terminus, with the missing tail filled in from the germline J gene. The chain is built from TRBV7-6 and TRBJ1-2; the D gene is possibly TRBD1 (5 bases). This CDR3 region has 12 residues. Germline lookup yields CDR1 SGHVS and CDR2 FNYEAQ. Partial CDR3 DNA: TGTGCCAGCAGCTCCCAGGGATACGGC. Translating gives CASSSQGYG. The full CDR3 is CASSSQGYGYTF.

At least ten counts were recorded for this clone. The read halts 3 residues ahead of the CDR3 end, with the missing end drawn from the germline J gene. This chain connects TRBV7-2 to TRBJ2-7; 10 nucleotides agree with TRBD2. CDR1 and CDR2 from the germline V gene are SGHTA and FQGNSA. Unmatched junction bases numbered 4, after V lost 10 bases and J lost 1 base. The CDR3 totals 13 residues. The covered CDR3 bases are TGTGCCACGGGACTAGCGATTTCCTACGAG. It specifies CATGLAISYE. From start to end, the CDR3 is CATGLAISYEQYF.

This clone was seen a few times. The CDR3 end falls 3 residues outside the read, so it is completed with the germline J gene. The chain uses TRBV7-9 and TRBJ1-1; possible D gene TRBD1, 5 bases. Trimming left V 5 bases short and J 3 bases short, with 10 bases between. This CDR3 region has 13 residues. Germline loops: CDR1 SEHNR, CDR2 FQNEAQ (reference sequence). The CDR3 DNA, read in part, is TGTGCCAGCAGCCCCAGGGTAGACACTGAA. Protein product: CASSPRVDTE. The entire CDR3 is CASSPRVDTEAFF.

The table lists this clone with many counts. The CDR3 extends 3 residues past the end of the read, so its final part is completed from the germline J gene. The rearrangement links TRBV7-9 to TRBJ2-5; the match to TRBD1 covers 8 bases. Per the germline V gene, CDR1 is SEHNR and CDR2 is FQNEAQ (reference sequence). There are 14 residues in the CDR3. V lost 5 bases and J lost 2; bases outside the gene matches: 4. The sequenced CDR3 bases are TGTGCCAGCAGCCCGGGGACAGGTCAAGAGACC. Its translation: CASSPGTGQET. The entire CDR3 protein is CASSPGTGQETQYF.

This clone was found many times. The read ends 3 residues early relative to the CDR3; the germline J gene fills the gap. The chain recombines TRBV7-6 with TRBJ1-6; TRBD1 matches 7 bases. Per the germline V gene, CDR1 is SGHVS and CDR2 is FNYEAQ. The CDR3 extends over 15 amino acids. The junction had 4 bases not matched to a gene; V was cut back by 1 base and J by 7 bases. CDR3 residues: CASSLGAGGNSPLHF. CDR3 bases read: TGTGCCAGCAGCTTAGGGGCAGGGGGAAATTCACCC.

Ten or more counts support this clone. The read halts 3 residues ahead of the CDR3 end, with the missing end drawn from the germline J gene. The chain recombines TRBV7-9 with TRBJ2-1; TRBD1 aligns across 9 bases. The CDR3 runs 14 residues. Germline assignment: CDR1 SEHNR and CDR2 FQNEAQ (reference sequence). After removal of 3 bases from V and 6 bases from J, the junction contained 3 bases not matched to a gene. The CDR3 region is CASSFPQGANEQFF. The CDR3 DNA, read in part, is TGTGCCAGCAGCTTCCCACAGGGGGCCAATGAG.

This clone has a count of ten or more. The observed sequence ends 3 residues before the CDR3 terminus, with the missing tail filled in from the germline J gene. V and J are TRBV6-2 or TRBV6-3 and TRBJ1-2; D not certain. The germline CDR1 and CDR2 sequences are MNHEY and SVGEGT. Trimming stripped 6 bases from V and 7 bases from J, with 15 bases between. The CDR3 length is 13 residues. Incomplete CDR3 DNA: TGTGCCAGCAGCAACCCCGTTCGAGGTGGC. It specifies CASSNPVRGG. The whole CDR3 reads CASSNPVRGGYTF.

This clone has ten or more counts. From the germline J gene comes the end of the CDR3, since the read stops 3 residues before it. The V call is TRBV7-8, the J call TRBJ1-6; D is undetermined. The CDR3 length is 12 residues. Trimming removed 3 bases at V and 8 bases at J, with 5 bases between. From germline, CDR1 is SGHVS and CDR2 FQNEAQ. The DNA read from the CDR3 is TGTGCCAGCAGCTTTCGGGATTCACCC. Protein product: CASSFRDSP. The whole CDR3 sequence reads CASSFRDSPLHF. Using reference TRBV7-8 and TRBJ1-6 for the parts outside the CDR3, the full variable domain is GAGVSQSPRYKVAKRGQDVALRCDPISGHVSLFWYQQALGQGPEFLTYFQNEAQLDKSGLPSDRFFAERPEGSVSTLKIQRTQQEDSAVYLCASSFRDSPLHFGNGTRLTVT.

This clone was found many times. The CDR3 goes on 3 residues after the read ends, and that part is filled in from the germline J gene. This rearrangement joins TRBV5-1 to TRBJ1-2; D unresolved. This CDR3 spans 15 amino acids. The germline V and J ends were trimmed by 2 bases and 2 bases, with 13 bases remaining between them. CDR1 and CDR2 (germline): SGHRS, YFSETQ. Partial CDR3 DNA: TGCGCCAGCAGCTTATTAGCGGGTCCCAACTATGGC. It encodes CASSLLAGPNYG. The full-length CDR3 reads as CASSLLAGPNYGYTF. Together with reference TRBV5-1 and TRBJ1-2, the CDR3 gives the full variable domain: KAGVTQTPRYLIKTRGQQVTLSCSPISGHRSVSWYQQTPGQGLQFLFEYFSETQRNKGNFPGRFSGRQFSNSRSEMNVSTLELGDSALYLCASSLLAGPNYGYTFGSGTRLTVV.

Here the CDR3 reads CASSGLGQEYQPQHF. The CDR3 bases that were read are TGCGCCAGCAGTGGTCTTGGACAGGAGTATCAGCCC. V gene TRBV10-2 combines with J gene TRBJ1-5; 7 bases map to TRBD1. The read ends 3 residues before the CDR3 terminus; that terminus is restored from the germline J gene. The CDR3 has 15 residues. The J segment lost 5 bases and the V segment lost 4 bases, leaving 8 bases of the junction unmatched. The germline V gene has CDR1 WSHSY and CDR2 SAAADI.

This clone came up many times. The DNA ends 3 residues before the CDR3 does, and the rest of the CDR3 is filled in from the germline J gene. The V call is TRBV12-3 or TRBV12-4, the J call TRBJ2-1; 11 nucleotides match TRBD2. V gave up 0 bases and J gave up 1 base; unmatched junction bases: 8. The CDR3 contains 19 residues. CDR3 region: CASSLAVAGGLRSYNEQFF. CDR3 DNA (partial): TGTGCCAGCAGTTTAGCGGTAGCGGGAGGGCTTCGGTCCTACAATGAG.

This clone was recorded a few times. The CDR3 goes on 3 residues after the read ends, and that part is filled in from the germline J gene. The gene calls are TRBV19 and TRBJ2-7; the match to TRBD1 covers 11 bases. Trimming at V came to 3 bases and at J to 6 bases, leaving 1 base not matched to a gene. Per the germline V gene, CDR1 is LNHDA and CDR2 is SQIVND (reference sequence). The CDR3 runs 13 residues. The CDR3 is CASSIGTGGEQYF. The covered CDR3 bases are TGTGCCAGTAGTATTGGGACAGGGGGCGAG.

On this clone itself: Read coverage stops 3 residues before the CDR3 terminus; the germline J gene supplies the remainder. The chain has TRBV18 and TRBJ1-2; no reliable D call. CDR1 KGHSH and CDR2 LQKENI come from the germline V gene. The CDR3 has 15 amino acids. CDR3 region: CASSGEYTSTDTYTF. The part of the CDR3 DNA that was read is TGTGCCAGCTCCGGGGAGTATACTAGCACAGATACC.

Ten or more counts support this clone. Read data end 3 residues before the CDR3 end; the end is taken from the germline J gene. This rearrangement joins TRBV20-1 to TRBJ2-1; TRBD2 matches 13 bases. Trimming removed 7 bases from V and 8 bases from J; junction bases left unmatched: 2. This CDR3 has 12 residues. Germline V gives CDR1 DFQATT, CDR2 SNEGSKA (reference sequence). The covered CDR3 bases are TGCAGTGGGACTAGCGGGAGACATGAG. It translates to CSGTSGRHE. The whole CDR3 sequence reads CSGTSGRHEQFF.

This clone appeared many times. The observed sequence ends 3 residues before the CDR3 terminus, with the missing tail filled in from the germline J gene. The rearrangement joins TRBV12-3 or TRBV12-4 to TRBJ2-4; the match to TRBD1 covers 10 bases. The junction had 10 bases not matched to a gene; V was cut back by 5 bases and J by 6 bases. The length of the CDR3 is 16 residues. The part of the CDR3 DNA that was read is TGTGCCAGCAGTCAACGACAGGGGGCTTTGCCAAACATT. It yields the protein CASSQRQGALPNI. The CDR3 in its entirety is CASSQRQGALPNIQYF.

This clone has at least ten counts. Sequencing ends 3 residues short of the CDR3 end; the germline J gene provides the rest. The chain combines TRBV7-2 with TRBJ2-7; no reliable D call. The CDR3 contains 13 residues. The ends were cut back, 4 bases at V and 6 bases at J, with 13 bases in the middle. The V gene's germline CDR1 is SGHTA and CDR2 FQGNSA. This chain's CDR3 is CASSSTRNSEQYF. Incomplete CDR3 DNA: TGTGCCAGCAGCTCCACACGGAACAGCGAG. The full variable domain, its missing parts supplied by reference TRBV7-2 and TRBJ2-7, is GAGVSQSPSNKVTEKGKDVELRCDPISGHTALYWYRQSLGQGLEFLIYFQGNSAPDKSGLPSDRFSAERTGGSVSTLTIQRTQQEDSAVYLCASSSTRNSEQYFGPGTRLTVT.

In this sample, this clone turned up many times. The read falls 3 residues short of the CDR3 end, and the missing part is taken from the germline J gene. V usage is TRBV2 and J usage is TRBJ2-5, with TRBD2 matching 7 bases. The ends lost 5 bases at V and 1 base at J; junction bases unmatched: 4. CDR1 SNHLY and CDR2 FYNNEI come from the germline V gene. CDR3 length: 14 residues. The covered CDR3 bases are TGTGCCAGCAGTTACGGGACTATCCAAGAGACC. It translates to CASSYGTIQET. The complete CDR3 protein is CASSYGTIQETQYF.

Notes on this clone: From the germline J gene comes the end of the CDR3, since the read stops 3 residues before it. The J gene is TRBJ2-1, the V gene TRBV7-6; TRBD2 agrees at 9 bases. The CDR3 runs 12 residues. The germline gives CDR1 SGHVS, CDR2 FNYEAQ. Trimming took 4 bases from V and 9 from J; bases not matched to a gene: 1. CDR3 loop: CASSWTSAEQFF. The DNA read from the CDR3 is TGTGCCAGCAGCTGGACTAGCGCTGAG. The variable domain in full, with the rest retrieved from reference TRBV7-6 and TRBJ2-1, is GAGVSQSPRYKVTKRGQDVALRCDPISGHVSLYWYRQALGQGPEFLTYFNYEAQQDKSGLPNDRFSAERPEGSISTLTIQRTEQRDSAMYRCASSWTSAEQFFGPGTRLTVL.

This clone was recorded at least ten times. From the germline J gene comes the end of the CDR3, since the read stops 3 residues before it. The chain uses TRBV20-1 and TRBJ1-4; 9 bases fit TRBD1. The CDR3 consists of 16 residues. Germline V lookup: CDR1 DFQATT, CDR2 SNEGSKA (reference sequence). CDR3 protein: CSAYRPGQGPNSPLFF. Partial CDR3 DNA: TGCAGTGCCTACCGACCGGGACAGGGACCTAACTCACCA.